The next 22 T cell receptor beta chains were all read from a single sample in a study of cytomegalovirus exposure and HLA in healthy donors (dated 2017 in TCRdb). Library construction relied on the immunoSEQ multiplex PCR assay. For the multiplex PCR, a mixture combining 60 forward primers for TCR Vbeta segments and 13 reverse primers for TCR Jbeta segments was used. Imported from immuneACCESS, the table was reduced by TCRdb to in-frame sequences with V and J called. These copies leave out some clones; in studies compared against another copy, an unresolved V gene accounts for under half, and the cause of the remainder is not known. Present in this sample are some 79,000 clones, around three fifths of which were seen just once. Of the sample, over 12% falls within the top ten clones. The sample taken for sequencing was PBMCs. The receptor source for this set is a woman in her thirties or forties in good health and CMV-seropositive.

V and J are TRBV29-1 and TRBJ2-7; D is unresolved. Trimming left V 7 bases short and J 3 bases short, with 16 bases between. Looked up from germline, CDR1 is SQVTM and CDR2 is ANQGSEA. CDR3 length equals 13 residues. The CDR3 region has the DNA TGCAGCGCCACCCCGCCAGGTTACTACGAGCAGTACTTC. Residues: CSATPPGYYEQYF.

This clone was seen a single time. CDR3: CASSRMTTENEQFF. For the CDR3, the DNA is TGTGCCAGCAGCCGGATGACAACGGAAAATGAGCAGTTCTTC. The rearrangement uses TRBV7-7 and TRBJ2-1, with D hard to call. V was pared by 5 bases and J by 7 bases, with 15 bases between. The germline V gene encodes CDR1 SSHAT and CDR2 FNYEAQ (reference sequence). The CDR3 has 14 amino acids.

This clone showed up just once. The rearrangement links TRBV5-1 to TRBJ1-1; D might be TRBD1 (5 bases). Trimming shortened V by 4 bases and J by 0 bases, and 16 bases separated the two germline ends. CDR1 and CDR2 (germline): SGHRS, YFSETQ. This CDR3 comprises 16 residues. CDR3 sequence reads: CASSAGLLTLNTEAFF. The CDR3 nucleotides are TGCGCCAGCAGCGCGGGACTGCTCACCTTGAACACTGAAGCTTTCTTT.

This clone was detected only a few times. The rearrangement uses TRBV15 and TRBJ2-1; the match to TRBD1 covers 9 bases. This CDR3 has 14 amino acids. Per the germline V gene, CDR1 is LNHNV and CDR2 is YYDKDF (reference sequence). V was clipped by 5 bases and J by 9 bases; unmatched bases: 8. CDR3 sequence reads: CATSGETGGSEQFF. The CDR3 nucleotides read TGTGCCACCAGCGGTGAGACAGGGGGAAGTGAGCAGTTCTTC.

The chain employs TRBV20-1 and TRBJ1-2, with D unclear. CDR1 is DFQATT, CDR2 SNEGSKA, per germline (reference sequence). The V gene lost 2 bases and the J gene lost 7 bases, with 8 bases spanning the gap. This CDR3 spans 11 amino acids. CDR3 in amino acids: CSARSRGGYTF. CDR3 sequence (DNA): TGCAGTGCTAGAAGTCGCGGTGGCTACACCTTC.

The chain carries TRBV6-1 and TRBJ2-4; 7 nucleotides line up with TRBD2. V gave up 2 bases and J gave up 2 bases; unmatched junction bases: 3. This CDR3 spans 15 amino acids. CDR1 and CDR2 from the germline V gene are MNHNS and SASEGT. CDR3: CASSEQGGTKNIQYF. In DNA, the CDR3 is TGTGCCAGCAGTGAACAGGGAGGGACCAAAAACATTCAGTACTTC.

The CDR3 is CASSPPIGAPIGNTIYF. The CDR3 DNA sequence: TGCGCCAGCAGTCCCCCCATTGGGGCCCCTATAGGAAACACCATATATTTT. The chain recombines TRBV23-1 with TRBJ1-3, with D possibly TRBD1 on 5 matching bases. TRBV23-1 is designated an ORF whose function remains uncertain. This CDR3 spans 17 amino acids. The V end was cut by 4 bases, the J end by 4 bases, with 20 bases between.

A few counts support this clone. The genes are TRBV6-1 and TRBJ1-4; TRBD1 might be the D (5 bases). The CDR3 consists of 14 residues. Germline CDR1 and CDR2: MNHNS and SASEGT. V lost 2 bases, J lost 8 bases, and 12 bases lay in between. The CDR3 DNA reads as TGTGCCAGCAGTGAAATGCAGGGTGGGGAAAAACTGTTTTTT. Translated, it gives CASSEMQGGEKLFF.

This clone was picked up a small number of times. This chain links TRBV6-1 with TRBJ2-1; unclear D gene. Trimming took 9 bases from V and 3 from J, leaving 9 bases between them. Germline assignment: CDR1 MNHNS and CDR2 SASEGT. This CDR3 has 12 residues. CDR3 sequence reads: CASSLYYNEQFF. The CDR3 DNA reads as TGTGCCAGTTCCCTCTACTACAATGAGCAGTTCTTC.

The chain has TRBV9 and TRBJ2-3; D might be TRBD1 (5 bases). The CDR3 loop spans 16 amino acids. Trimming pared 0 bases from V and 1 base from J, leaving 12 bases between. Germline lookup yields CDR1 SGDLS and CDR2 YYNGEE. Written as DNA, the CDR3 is TGTGCCAGCAGCGTAGCGGTAGGGGCGGGCACAGATACGCAGTATTTT. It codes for CASSVAVGAGTDTQYF.

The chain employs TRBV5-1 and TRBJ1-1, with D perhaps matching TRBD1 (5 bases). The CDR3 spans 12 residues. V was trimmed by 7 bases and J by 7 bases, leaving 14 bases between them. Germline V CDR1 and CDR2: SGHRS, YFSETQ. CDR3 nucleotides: TGCGCCAGCGGCGTTGGGGGGTTTGAAGCTTTCTTT. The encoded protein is CASGVGGFEAFF.

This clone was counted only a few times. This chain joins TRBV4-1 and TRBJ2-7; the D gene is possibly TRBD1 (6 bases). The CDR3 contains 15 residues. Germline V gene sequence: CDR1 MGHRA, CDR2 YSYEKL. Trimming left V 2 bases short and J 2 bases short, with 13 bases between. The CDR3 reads CASSQFSQGAYEQYF. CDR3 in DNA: TGCGCCAGCAGCCAATTCTCACAGGGAGCCTACGAGCAGTACTTC.

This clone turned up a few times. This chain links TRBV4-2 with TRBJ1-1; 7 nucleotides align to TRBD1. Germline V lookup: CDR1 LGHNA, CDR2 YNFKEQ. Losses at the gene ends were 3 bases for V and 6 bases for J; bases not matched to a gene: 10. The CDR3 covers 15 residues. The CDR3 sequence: CASSQREGGVSEAFF. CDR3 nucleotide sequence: TGTGCCAGCAGCCAGCGAGAAGGGGGCGTCTCTGAAGCTTTCTTT.

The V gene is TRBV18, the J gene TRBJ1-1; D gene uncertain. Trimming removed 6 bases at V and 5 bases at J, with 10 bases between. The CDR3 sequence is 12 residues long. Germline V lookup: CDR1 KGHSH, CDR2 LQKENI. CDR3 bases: TGTGCCAGCTCGTCCGGGAGAACTGAAGCTTTCTTT. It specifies CASSSGRTEAFF.

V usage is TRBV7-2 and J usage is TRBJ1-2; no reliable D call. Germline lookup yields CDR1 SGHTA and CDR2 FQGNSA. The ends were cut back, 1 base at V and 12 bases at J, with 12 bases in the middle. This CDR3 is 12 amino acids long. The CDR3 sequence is CASSLERETHTF. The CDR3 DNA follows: TGTGCCAGCAGCTTAGAGCGAGAGACCCACACCTTC.

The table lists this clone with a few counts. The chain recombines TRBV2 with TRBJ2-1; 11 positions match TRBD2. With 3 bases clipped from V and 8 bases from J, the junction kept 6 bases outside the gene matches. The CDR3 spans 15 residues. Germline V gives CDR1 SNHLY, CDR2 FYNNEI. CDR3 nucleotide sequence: TGTGCCAGCAGTGATATAGCGGGAGGGCGGGATGAGCAGTTCTTC. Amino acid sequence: CASSDIAGGRDEQFF.

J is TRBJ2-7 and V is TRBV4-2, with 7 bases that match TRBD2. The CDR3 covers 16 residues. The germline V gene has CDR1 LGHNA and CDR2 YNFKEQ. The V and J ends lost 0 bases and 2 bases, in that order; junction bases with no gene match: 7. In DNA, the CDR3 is TGTGCCAGCAGCCAAGATCTAGCGGTCGTACCCTACGAGCAGTACTTC. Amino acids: CASSQDLAVVPYEQYF.

CDR3 in amino acids: CASSLGAGDQPQHF. The CDR3 region has the DNA TGTGCCAGCAGTTTAGGCGCAGGCGATCAGCCCCAGCATTTT. The chain uses TRBV28 and TRBJ1-5; D not certain. CDR3 length: 14 residues. The germline CDR1 and CDR2 sequences are MDHEN and SYDVKM. Trimming stripped 2 bases from V and 5 bases from J, with 10 bases between.

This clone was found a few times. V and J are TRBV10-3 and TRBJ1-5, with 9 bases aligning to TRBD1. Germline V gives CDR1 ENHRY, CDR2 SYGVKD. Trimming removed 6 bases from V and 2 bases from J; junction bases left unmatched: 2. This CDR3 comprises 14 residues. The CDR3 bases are TGTGCCATCAGCGGGACAGGGCGCAATCAGCCCCAGCATTTT. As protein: CAISGTGRNQPQHF.

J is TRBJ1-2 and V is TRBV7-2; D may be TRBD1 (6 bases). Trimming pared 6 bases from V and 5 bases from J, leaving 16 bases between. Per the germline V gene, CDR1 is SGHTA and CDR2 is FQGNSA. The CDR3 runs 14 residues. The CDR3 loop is CASRAAGGAYGYTF. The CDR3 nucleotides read TGTGCCAGCAGGGCAGCGGGGGGGGCGTATGGCTACACCTTC.

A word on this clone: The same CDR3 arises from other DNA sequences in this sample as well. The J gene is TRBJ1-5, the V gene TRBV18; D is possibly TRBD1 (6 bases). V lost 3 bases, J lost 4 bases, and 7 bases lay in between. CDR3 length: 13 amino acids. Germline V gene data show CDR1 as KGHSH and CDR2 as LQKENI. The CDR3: CASSPGQNQPQHF. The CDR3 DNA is TGTGCCAGCTCACCCGGACAGAATCAGCCCCAGCATTTT.

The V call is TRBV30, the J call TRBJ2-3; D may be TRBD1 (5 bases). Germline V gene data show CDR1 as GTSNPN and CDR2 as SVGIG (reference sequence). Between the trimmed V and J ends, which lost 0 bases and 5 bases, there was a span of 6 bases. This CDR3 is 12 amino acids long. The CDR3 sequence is CAWSVQVDTQYF. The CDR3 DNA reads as TGTGCCTGGAGTGTACAGGTAGATACGCAGTATTTT.